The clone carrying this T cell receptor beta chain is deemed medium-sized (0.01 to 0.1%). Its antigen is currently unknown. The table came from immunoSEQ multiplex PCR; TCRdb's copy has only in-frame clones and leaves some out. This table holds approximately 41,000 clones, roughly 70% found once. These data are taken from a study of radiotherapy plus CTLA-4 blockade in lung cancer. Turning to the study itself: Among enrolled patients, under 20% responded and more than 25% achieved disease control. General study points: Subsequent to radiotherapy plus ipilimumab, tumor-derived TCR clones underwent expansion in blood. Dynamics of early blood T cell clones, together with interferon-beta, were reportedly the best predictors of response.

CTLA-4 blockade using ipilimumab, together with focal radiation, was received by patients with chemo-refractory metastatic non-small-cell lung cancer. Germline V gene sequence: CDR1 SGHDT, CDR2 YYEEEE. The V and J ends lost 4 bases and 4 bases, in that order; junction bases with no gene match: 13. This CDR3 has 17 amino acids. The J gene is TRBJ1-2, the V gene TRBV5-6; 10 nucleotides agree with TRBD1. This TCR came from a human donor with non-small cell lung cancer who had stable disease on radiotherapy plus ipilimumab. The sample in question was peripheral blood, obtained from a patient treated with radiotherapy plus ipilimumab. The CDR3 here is CASSGRRLRTGGYGYTF. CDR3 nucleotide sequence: TGTGCCAGCAGCGGGCGGAGACTGCGGACAGGGGGCTATGGCTACACCTTC.